What follows are 12 T cell receptor beta chains derived from one specimen sequenced in a study of OX40 agonist ivuxolimab in advanced cancers. Sequenced by immunoSEQ multiplex PCR; TCRdb stores in-frame clones only, minus some. The table includes some 91,000 clones, around 87% detected once. The input for sequencing was CD4+ or CD8+ T cells sorted from blood, taken in a trial of the OX40 agonist ivuxolimab. These receptors originate from an adult with an advanced solid tumor such as melanoma, head and neck, liver or kidney cancer.

This clone was seen more than once but under ten times. The V and J genes are TRBV19 and TRBJ2-5; D unclear. Per germline, CDR1 LNHDA and CDR2 SQIVND (reference sequence). The CDR3 spans 13 residues. The V end lost 2 bases, the J end lost 5 bases, and 9 bases lay between the germline ends. CDR3 protein: CASSIINAETQYF. CDR3 coding DNA: TGTGCCAGTAGTATAATTAACGCCGAGACCCAGTACTTC.

A few counts support this clone. The chain employs TRBV30 and TRBJ2-2, with D possibly matching TRBD1 (6 bases). V was clipped by 0 bases and J by 4 bases, with 18 bases between them. In germline, CDR1 is GTSNPN, CDR2 SVGIG (reference sequence). This CDR3 comprises 17 residues. The CDR3 DNA is TGTGCCTGGAGTGTGGCCCTCGGACAGATTCTCACCGGGGAGCTGTTTTTT. It specifies CAWSVALGQILTGELFF.

The chain is built from TRBV9 and TRBJ2-1; D is perhaps TRBD2 (6 bases). The CDR3 has 14 residues. CDR1 SGDLS and CDR2 YYNGEE come from the germline V gene. V lost 4 bases and J lost 9, with 17 bases in between. DNA of the CDR3: TGTGCCAGCAGCCCTAGGGACTTTTTTGGTGAGCAGTTCTTC. It specifies CASSPRDFFGEQFF.

The CDR3 is CASSFSGEYQETQYF. The CDR3 coding sequence is TGTGCCAGCAGCTTCAGCGGAGAGTACCAAGAGACCCAGTACTTC. The V and J genes are TRBV7-2 and TRBJ2-5; D is perhaps TRBD2 (5 bases). CDR1 and CDR2 (germline): SGHTA, FQGNSA. The CDR3 runs 15 residues. The V gene lost 3 bases and the J gene lost 0 bases, with 11 bases spanning the gap.

The rearrangement uses TRBV7-9 and TRBJ1-1; TRBD1 agrees at 7 bases. Trimming at V came to 4 bases and at J to 4 bases, leaving 9 bases not matched to a gene. The CDR3 is 15 residues long. Per the germline V gene, CDR1 is SEHNR and CDR2 is FQNEAQ (reference sequence). CDR3: CASSSRQGRGTEAFF. DNA for the CDR3: TGTGCCAGCAGCTCCAGACAGGGAAGAGGCACTGAAGCTTTCTTT.

The chain has TRBV5-1 and TRBJ1-3; the D is unclear. Per germline, CDR1 SGHRS and CDR2 YFSETQ. The CDR3 spans 13 residues. The V end lost 6 bases, the J end lost 2 bases, and 9 bases lay between the germline ends. CDR3 protein: CASMETAGNTIYF. DNA of the CDR3: TGCGCCAGCATGGAAACAGCTGGAAACACCATATATTTT.

V is TRBV9 and J is TRBJ1-4; D may be TRBD1 (6 bases). CDR1 and CDR2 from the germline V gene are SGDLS and YYNGEE. This CDR3 is 14 amino acids long. V was clipped by 3 bases and J by 4 bases, with 10 bases between them. CDR3 in amino acids: CASSEGDGNEKLFF. The CDR3 region has the DNA TGTGCCAGCAGCGAGGGGGACGGTAATGAAAAACTGTTTTTT. Looking up the rest from reference TRBV9 and TRBJ1-4 gives the full variable domain: DSGVTQTPKHLITATGQRVTLRCSPRSGDLSVYWYQQSLDQGLQFLIQYYNGEERAKGNILERFSAQQFPDLHSELNLSSLELGDSALYFCASSEGDGNEKLFFGSGTQLSVL.

This clone is a singleton in its sample. The chain links TRBV29-1 to TRBJ2-1; D ambiguous. Trimming removed 0 bases at V and 15 bases at J, with 12 bases between. Germline CDR1 reads SQVTM; CDR2 reads ANQGSEA. The CDR3 covers 11 residues. CDR3: CSVEDTDVPFF. CDR3 coding DNA: TGCAGCGTTGAAGATACAGACGTACCGTTCTTC.

The chain recombines TRBV28 with TRBJ1-2; 7 bases are shared with TRBD1. The CDR3 totals 13 residues. Germline V CDR1 and CDR2: MDHEN, SYDVKM. V gave up 6 bases and J gave up 7 bases; unmatched junction bases: 8. CDR3 in DNA: TGTGCCAGCAGCCCCCCCTACAGGGGTGGCTACACCTTC. Amino acid sequence: CASSPPYRGGYTF.

This chain connects TRBV5-1 to TRBJ2-3; D gene unclear. The germline CDR1 and CDR2 sequences are SGHRS and YFSETQ. The CDR3 covers 13 residues. V was trimmed by 3 bases and J by 1 base, leaving 6 bases between them. The CDR3 DNA sequence: TGCGCCAGCAGCTCTCAGGGCACAGATACGCAGTATTTT. Residues: CASSSQGTDTQYF.

The J gene is TRBJ1-4, the V gene TRBV5-1; 9 bases are shared with TRBD1. The CDR3 consists of 18 residues. Germline V CDR1 and CDR2: SGHRS, YFSETQ. The J segment lost 4 bases and the V segment lost 0 bases, leaving 10 bases of the junction unmatched. CDR3 in amino acids: CASSLVGVGQGLNEKLFF. The CDR3 DNA reads as TGCGCCAGCAGCTTGGTGGGCGTGGGACAGGGCCTTAATGAAAAACTGTTTTTT.

This clone showed up just once. The chain employs TRBV7-2 and TRBJ2-1; D unresolved. Trimming shortened V by 5 bases and J by 9 bases, and 5 bases separated the two germline ends. The CDR3 length is 10 residues. The V gene's germline CDR1 is SGHTA and CDR2 FQGNSA. Written as DNA, the CDR3 is TGTGCCAGCAGCCGGGTTGAGCAGTTCTTC. Translated, it gives CASSRVEQFF.